A single sample is the source of the 23 T cell receptor beta chains below, sequenced in a study of OX40 agonist ivuxolimab in advanced cancers. TCRdb's table, derived via immunoSEQ multiplex PCR, lists solely in-frame clones and lacks some. The profile covers some 25,000 clones, with approximately 80% appearing a single time and approximately 1.5% taken by the ten largest. This specimen was CD4+ or CD8+ T cells sorted from blood, taken in a trial of the OX40 agonist ivuxolimab. All receptors come from an adult with an advanced solid tumor such as melanoma, head and neck, liver or kidney cancer.

The J gene is TRBJ2-7, the V gene TRBV19, with TRBD1 as a possible D gene (6 bases). V was pared by 3 bases and J by 3 bases, with 9 bases between. In germline, CDR1 is LNHDA, CDR2 SQIVND (reference sequence). The CDR3 consists of 13 residues. In DNA form, the CDR3 reads TGTGCCAGTAGTATCACAGGGAGCTACGAGCAGTACTTC. The encoded protein is CASSITGSYEQYF.

The rearrangement links TRBV30 to TRBJ1-5, with 7 bases that match TRBD1. The CDR3 is 15 amino acids. Germline V gives CDR1 GTSNPN, CDR2 SVGIG (reference sequence). V lost 2 bases, J lost 6 bases, and 10 bases stayed unmatched. CDR3 DNA: TGTGCCTGGAGTACGGTGACAGGGTGGGGTCAGCCCCAGCATTTT. It encodes CAWSTVTGWGQPQHF.

The V and J genes are TRBV30 and TRBJ2-4; possibly TRBD1 or TRBD2 for D (6 bases each). V lost 1 base and J 6 bases, leaving 13 bases between the germline ends. CDR1 and CDR2 from the germline V gene are GTSNPN and SVGIG (reference sequence). This CDR3 comprises 14 residues. The CDR3 loop is CAWSGGLGGNIQYF. CDR3 bases: TGTGCCTGGAGTGGGGGGCTCGGGGGAAACATTCAGTACTTC.

The chain joins TRBV5-1 to TRBJ1-4; 7 nucleotides match TRBD1. In germline, CDR1 is SGHRS, CDR2 YFSETQ. CDR3 length: 15 residues. Trimming removed 4 bases from V and 5 bases from J; junction bases left unmatched: 8. The CDR3 loop reads CASSPLTGMNEKLFF. Written as DNA, the CDR3 is TGCGCCAGCAGCCCATTGACAGGGATGAATGAAAAACTGTTTTTT.

The rearrangement links TRBV6-1 to TRBJ1-1; TRBD1 is a possible D gene (5 bases). The CDR3 runs to 15 residues. Trimming pared 2 bases from V and 7 bases from J, leaving 17 bases between. Germline CDR1 and CDR2: MNHNS and SASEGT. The CDR3 region is CASSEWKPGGLEAFF. For the CDR3, the DNA is TGTGCCAGCAGTGAATGGAAACCCGGGGGACTTGAAGCTTTCTTT.

V is TRBV27 and J is TRBJ2-7, with TRBD1 matching 7 bases. Germline CDR1 MNHEY, CDR2 SMNVEV (reference sequence). J gave up 1 base and V 5 bases, and 8 bases lay outside the gene matches. The CDR3 sequence is 15 residues long. CDR3 bases: TGTGCCAGCAGTGCTCCGGGACAGCGTTCCTACGAGCAGTACTTC. The encoded protein is CASSAPGQRSYEQYF.

The rearrangement uses TRBV29-1 and TRBJ1-1, with D unresolved. V lost 4 bases and J 0 bases, leaving 9 bases between the germline ends. The germline gives CDR1 SQVTM, CDR2 ANQGSEA. This CDR3 region has 13 residues. The CDR3 spells CSVVGSLNTEAFF. Here the CDR3 DNA reads TGCAGCGTTGTCGGGAGTTTGAACACTGAAGCTTTCTTT.

A single count supports this clone. The chain joins TRBV19 to TRBJ1-2; 7 nucleotides line up with TRBD1. The V gene's germline CDR1 is LNHDA and CDR2 SQIVND (reference sequence). Germline trimming cut 6 bases from V and 4 bases from J; bases unmatched to any gene: 5. This CDR3 is built from 13 residues. This CDR3 reads CASRATGTYGYTF. The DNA for the CDR3 is TGTGCCAGTAGGGCGACAGGGACCTATGGCTACACCTTC.

In this sample, this clone turned up once. The chain links TRBV9 to TRBJ1-1, with D perhaps matching TRBD1 (5 bases). This CDR3 region has 16 residues. V lost 3 bases and J 3 bases, leaving 18 bases between the germline ends. Germline assignment: CDR1 SGDLS and CDR2 YYNGEE. The CDR3 loop is CASSATSLSGYTEAFF. The DNA of the CDR3 is TGTGCCAGCAGCGCCACCTCGTTATCAGGGTACACTGAAGCTTTCTTT.

The chain joins TRBV5-4 to TRBJ1-6, with TRBD1 identical over 8 bases. Germline CDR1 and CDR2: SGHNT and YYREEE (reference sequence). Trimming took 4 bases from V and 6 from J; bases not matched to a gene: 9. The CDR3 is made up of 16 amino acids. This CDR3 is CASSIGQGNGNSPLHF. Here the CDR3 DNA reads TGTGCCAGCAGCATCGGACAGGGAAATGGTAATTCACCCCTCCACTTT.

This clone has just one count. The V and J genes are TRBV7-3 and TRBJ2-3; 11 positions agree with TRBD1. The CDR3 length is 14 residues. V shed 5 bases, J shed 4 bases, and the junction held 2 bases outside the gene matches. The germline V gene encodes CDR1 SGHTA and CDR2 FQGTGA. The CDR3 nucleotides are TGTGCCAGCAGCCGGACAGGGGGCCCAGATACGCAGTATTTT. Protein: CASSRTGGPDTQYF.

This clone was counted only a few times. This sequence joins TRBV4-2 and TRBJ2-2, with TRBD2 as a possible D gene (7 bases). The CDR3 is made up of 16 amino acids. Germline-derived CDR1 and CDR2 are LGHNA and YNFKEQ. V lost 5 bases, J lost 3 bases, and 16 bases lay in between. The CDR3 bases are TGTGCCAGCAGCGAAGGGGGAGGGCTGGACACCGGGGAGCTGTTTTTT. Protein product: CASSEGGGLDTGELFF.

This clone appeared a single time. The V call is TRBV6-6, the J call TRBJ2-2; 7 bases are a match to TRBD1. There are 15 residues in the CDR3. After removal of 5 bases from V and 1 base from J, the junction contained 4 bases not matched to a gene. The V gene's germline CDR1 is MNHNY and CDR2 SVGAGI (reference sequence). CDR3 residues: CASSGRQGNTGELFF. CDR3 DNA sequence: TGTGCCAGCAGTGGACGACAGGGGAACACCGGGGAGCTGTTTTTT.

The chain carries TRBV7-9 and TRBJ2-5, with D possibly being TRBD2 (5 bases). V dropped 1 base and J dropped 4 bases, with 10 bases sitting between them. Germline V gene sequence: CDR1 SEHNR, CDR2 FQNEAQ (reference sequence). This CDR3 region has 14 residues. The CDR3 region is CASSLVRARETQYF. The CDR3 DNA follows: TGTGCCAGCAGCTTAGTGAGGGCCCGAGAGACCCAGTACTTC.

The chain couples TRBV7-2 to TRBJ2-3; D may be TRBD2 (5 bases). The germline CDR1 and CDR2 sequences are SGHTA and FQGNSA. V shed 1 base and J shed 8 bases, with 16 bases lying between them. The CDR3 sequence is 15 residues long. Here the CDR3 DNA reads TGTGCCAGCAGCTTAGACGGGCAGGCCCGGGGTACGCAGTATTTT. It translates to CASSLDGQARGTQYF.

This clone showed up just a few times. The rearrangement uses TRBV11-2 and TRBJ2-7; D unresolved. V lost 6 bases to trimming and J lost 4 bases, with 7 bases between them. Germline V lookup: CDR1 SGHAT, CDR2 FQNNGV. This CDR3 is built from 11 residues. CDR3 coding DNA: TGTGCCAGCAGTTTTTCTTACGAGCAGTACTTC. Its protein product is CASSFSYEQYF.

The rearrangement links TRBV19 to TRBJ2-3; perhaps TRBD2 as D (6 bases). V lost 4 bases to trimming and J lost 4 bases, with 9 bases between them. CDR3 length equals 13 residues. The V gene's germline CDR1 is LNHDA and CDR2 SQIVND (reference sequence). The CDR3 here is CASSTPGADTQYF. CDR3 nucleotide sequence: TGTGCCAGTAGTACCCCGGGGGCAGATACGCAGTATTTT.

The chain's CDR3 is CASRGTGGGNTIYF. For the CDR3, the DNA is TGTGCCAGCAGAGGGACAGGTGGTGGAAACACCATATATTTT. The V call is TRBV6-1, the J call TRBJ1-3; TRBD1 agrees at 8 bases. J gave up 3 bases and V 6 bases, and 4 bases lay outside the gene matches. This CDR3 is 14 amino acids long. Germline V gene data show CDR1 as MNHNS and CDR2 as SASEGT.

This clone appeared a few times. The chain couples TRBV4-1 to TRBJ1-3; unclear D gene. V was pared by 4 bases and J by 2 bases, with 12 bases between. Per the germline V gene, CDR1 is MGHRA and CDR2 is YSYEKL. CDR3 size: 15 residues. For the CDR3, the DNA is TGCGCCAGCAGCCGAGGGAGGCTCACTGGAAACACCATATATTTT. Protein product: CASSRGRLTGNTIYF.

As for this clone: A read error may account for a junction end that differs from germline. The chain has TRBV7-7 and TRBJ2-7; D may match TRBD1 or TRBD2 (8 bases each). Germline V gives CDR1 SSHAT, CDR2 FNYEAQ (reference sequence). This CDR3 spans 15 amino acids. The DNA of the CDR3 is TGTGCTAGCAGCTTAGCGGGGCAGGGGGCCGGCGAGCAGTACTTC. It codes for CASSLAGQGAGEQYF.

The gene calls are TRBV19 and TRBJ2-1; either TRBD1 or TRBD2 may supply D (6 bases each). This CDR3 has 16 residues. Germline V lookup: CDR1 LNHDA, CDR2 SQIVND (reference sequence). V lost 6 bases and J 3 bases, leaving 18 bases between the germline ends. CDR3 DNA sequence: TGTGCCAGTAGAGAGGAGGGGGGCAGGATCTACAATGAGCAGTTCTTC. This translates into CASREEGGRIYNEQFF.

This chain joins TRBV27 and TRBJ1-2, with D maybe TRBD1 (5 bases). V lost 5 bases, J lost 4 bases, and 14 bases lay in between. Germline V gives CDR1 MNHEY, CDR2 SMNVEV (reference sequence). The CDR3 covers 14 residues. DNA of the CDR3: TGTGCCAGCAGTCGCCACGACAGTACCTATGGCTACACCTTC. This gives the protein CASSRHDSTYGYTF.

This chain connects TRBV2 to TRBJ2-7; unclear D gene. V lost 7 bases to trimming and J lost 1 base, with 17 bases between them. Germline V lookup: CDR1 SNHLY, CDR2 FYNNEI. The CDR3 consists of 15 residues. Here the CDR3 reads CASIDLLTDSYEQYF. In DNA, the CDR3 is TGTGCCAGCATTGACCTACTTACTGATTCCTACGAGCAGTACTTC.